The clone carrying this T cell receptor beta chain came up a few times. PCR was performed a second time for about 7 to 11 cycles using a sample-barcoded 5' primer and a J-beta primer mix. MiXCR, run by TCRdb on the 5' RACE reads, gives a single entry per CDR3 protein. The table includes about 1.5 million distinct CDR3 sequences, less than 45% detected once. These data come from a study of blood T cells in healthy people across ages. Healthy Caucasians from Russia aged about 6 to 90 served as donors. The sequence was collected from a woman under 30 in good health. The sequencing sample was made of blood.

DNA of the CDR3: TGCAGTGCAAAAGGGTCCGTAGATACAGGGGGCGTAGCTTTCTTT. It translates to CSAKGSVDTGGVAFF. The rearrangement links TRBV20-1 to TRBJ1-1, with 9 bases identical to TRBD1. Losses at the gene ends were 6 bases for V and 10 bases for J; bases not matched to a gene: 18. The CDR3 totals 15 residues. From germline, CDR1 is DFQATT and CDR2 SNEGSKA (reference sequence).